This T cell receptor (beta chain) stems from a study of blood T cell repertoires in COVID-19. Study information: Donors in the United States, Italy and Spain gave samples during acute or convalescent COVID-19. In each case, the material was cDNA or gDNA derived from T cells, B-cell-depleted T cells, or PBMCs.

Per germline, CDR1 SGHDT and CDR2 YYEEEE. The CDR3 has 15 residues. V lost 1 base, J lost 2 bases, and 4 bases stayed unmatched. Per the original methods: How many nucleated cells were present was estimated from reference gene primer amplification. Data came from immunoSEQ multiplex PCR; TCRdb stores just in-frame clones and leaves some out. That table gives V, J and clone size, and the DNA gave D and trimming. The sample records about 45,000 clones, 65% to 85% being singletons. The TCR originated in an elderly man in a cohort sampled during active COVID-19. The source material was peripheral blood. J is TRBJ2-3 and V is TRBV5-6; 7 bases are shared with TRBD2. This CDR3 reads CASSLWREPTDTQYF. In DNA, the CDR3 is TGTGCCAGCAGCTTGTGGCGGGAGCCCACAGATACGCAGTATTTT.